This passage covers 7 T cell receptor beta chains from one sample sequenced in a study of blood T cell repertoires in COVID-19. Sequenced by immunoSEQ multiplex PCR; TCRdb stores in-frame clones only, minus some. The table lists more than 300,000 clones, about 89% of them singletons, with about 10% in the top ten. Material for sequencing was peripheral blood. The receptors shown here come from a woman younger than 45 with COVID-19, enrolled during active disease.

This clone has a single count. V is TRBV6-5 and J is TRBJ2-1, with D maybe TRBD1 (6 bases). Germline assignment: CDR1 MNHEY and CDR2 SVGAGI. Trimming stripped 4 bases from V and 6 bases from J, with 13 bases between. This CDR3 is 14 amino acids long. DNA of the CDR3: TGTGCCAGCAGTTTGGACAGATTTTTCAATGAGCAGTTCTTC. It specifies CASSLDRFFNEQFF.

The J gene is TRBJ2-3, the V gene TRBV21-1; the table gives TRBD1 as D, unverified against the DNA. TRBV21-1 has pseudogene status. This CDR3 contains 13 residues. In DNA, the CDR3 is TGTGCCAGCAGCAAAGCGGACAGGGGGCGTTTGTATTTT. Residues: CASSKADRGRLYF.

The gene calls are TRBV29-1 and TRBJ2-1; 12 bases map to TRBD2. The CDR3 length is 15 residues. V lost 8 bases and J lost 5; bases outside the gene matches: 10. The germline gives CDR1 SQVTM, CDR2 ANQGSEA. The CDR3, as DNA: TGCAGCACTAACTTACTAGCGGGAGGCAACAATGAGCAGTTCTTC. Protein product: CSTNLLAGGNNEQFF.

V is TRBV9 and J is TRBJ2-3; a weak D match, TRBD1 (5 bases). The CDR3 is 14 residues long. The ends were cut back, 4 bases at V and 4 bases at J, with 13 bases in the middle. The V gene's germline CDR1 is SGDLS and CDR2 YYNGEE. DNA for the CDR3: TGTGCCAGCAGCTTAAGGATAGGGGCAGATACGCAGTATTTT. Encoded protein: CASSLRIGADTQYF.

The CDR3 loop is CASSRRLAGMGPYNEQFF. CDR3 coding DNA: TGTGCCAGCAGCCGCCGACTAGCGGGCATGGGGCCCTACAATGAGCAGTTCTTC. The V gene is TRBV7-2, the J gene TRBJ2-1, with TRBD2 matching over 10 bases. Trimming removed 5 bases from V and 2 bases from J; junction bases left unmatched: 12. CDR3 length equals 18 residues. The V gene's germline CDR1 is SGHTA and CDR2 FQGNSA.

This chain connects TRBV5-1 to TRBJ2-2; D call uncertain. The germline V and J ends were trimmed by 6 bases and 0 bases, with 9 bases remaining between them. Per the germline V gene, CDR1 is SGHRS and CDR2 is YFSETQ. The CDR3 is 14 residues long. In nucleotides, the CDR3 is TGCGCCAGCATCCGAGAACCGAACACCGGGGAGCTGTTTTTT. This translates into CASIREPNTGELFF.

The chain employs TRBV4-1 and TRBJ2-7; 11 positions agree with TRBD2. The CDR3 is 15 residues long. Trimming at V came to 0 bases and at J to 6 bases, leaving 4 bases not matched to a gene. Germline CDR1 is MGHRA and CDR2 is YSYEKL. CDR3 DNA sequence: TGCGCCAGCAGCCAAGAGGGAACTAGCGGGAGCGAGCAGTACTTC. Translating gives CASSQEGTSGSEQYF.